The source of this T cell receptor (beta chain) is a study of cytomegalovirus exposure and HLA in healthy donors. Of note for this clone: What it recognizes is unknown.

Findings and limits, study-wide: Productive rates of about 87% or about 30% were seen for most TCR beta V segments in an earlier analysis. A later analysis by the authors found several of the most significant clusters apparently linked to common viral pathogens. With high specificity and sensitivity, the classifier reportedly diagnosed cytomegalovirus status. Later on, an analysis showed TCR association rates differing by HLA locus, with DRB1 the most and HLA-C the fewest.

Researchers ran the PCR with 60 Vbeta and 13 Jbeta primers. The method was immunoSEQ multiplex PCR; TCRdb's version includes in-frame clones alone and lacks a portion of them. The sample contains 150,000 to 200,000 clones, over 60% of which appear only once. CDR3 length equals 13 residues. Germline CDR1 and CDR2: SGHTS and YDEGEE. Trimming pared 4 bases from V and 2 bases from J, leaving 9 bases between. The sample taken for sequencing was PBMCs. The receptor was isolated from a man aged 40-50 years in good health and CMV-seropositive. The chain combines TRBV5-8 with TRBJ1-1; D is unresolved. The CDR3 nucleotides are TGTGCCAGCAGCAAGACAAGTAACACTGAAGCTTTCTTT. Its translation: CASSKTSNTEAFF.